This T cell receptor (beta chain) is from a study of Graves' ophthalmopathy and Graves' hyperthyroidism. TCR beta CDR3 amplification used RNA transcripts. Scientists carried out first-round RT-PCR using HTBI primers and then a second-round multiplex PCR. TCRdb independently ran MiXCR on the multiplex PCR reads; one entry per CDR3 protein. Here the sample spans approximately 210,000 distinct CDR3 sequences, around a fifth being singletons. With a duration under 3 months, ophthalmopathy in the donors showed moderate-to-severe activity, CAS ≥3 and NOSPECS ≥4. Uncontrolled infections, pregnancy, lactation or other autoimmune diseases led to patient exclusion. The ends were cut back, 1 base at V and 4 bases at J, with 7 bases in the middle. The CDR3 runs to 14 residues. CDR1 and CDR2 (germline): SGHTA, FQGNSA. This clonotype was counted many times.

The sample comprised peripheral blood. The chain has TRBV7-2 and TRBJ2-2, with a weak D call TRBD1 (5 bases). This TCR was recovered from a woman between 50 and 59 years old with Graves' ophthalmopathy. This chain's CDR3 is CASSLGRVTGELFF. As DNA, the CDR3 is TGTGCCAGCAGCTTAGGCAGGGTCACCGGGGAGCTGTTTTTT.